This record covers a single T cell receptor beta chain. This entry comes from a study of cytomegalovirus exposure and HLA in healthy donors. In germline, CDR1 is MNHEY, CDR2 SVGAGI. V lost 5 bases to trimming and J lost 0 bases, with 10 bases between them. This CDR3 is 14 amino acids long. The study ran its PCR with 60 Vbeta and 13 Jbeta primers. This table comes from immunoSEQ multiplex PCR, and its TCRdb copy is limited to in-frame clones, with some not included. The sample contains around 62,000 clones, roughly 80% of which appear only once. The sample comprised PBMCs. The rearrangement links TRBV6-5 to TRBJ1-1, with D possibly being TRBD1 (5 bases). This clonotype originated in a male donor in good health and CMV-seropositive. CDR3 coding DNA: TGTGCCAGCAGTAGGGGCCAATTGAACACTGAAGCTTTCTTT. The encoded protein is CASSRGQLNTEAFF.